This T cell receptor (beta chain) was captured by sequencing in a study of T cells after yellow fever vaccination. TCRdb reanalysed the 5' RACE reads using MiXCR and keeps one entry per CDR3 protein. The profile shows some 390,000 distinct CDR3 sequences, over 5% of them singletons. General study results and limits: Post-booster repertoires contained most primary-vaccination clones again (roughly 95% CD4, 88% CD8).

Trimming at V came to 7 bases and at J to 4 bases, leaving 17 bases not matched to a gene. The CDR3 runs 18 residues. In germline, CDR1 is LGHNA, CDR2 YNFKEQ. This clonotype was picked up a small number of times. The antigen is unknown. The sequencing here drew on PBMCs, taken 5 days after the yellow fever booster vaccination. This chain uses TRBV4-2 with TRBJ2-3; TRBD2 agrees at 10 bases. The receptor comes from a man aged 25 to 40 who received the YFV17D yellow fever vaccine. The CDR3 sequence: CASTSMWASGSRADTQYF. DNA for the CDR3: TGTGCCAGCACCTCGATGTGGGCTAGCGGGAGCCGGGCAGATACGCAGTATTTT.